Below, one TCR beta chain is given with its context. Data came from immunoSEQ multiplex PCR; TCRdb stores just in-frame clones and leaves some out. Among 68,000 or so clones listed, approximately 90% were seen once. This sample was taken from a study of OX40 agonist ivuxolimab in advanced cancers. Study context: The patients got ivuxolimab, which is an agonistic anti-OX40 (CD134) antibody. Intravenous ivuxolimab was administered to patients every 2 weeks at 0.01 to 10 mg/kg.

Per the germline V gene, CDR1 is MGHRA and CDR2 is YSYEKL. The CDR3 is made up of 15 amino acids. Trimming took 0 bases from V and 1 from J, leaving 9 bases between them. The J gene is TRBJ1-1, the V gene TRBV4-1, with D possibly being TRBD1 (5 bases). Material: CD4+ or CD8+ T cells sorted from blood, obtained in a trial of the OX40 agonist ivuxolimab. The sequence was obtained from an adult with an advanced solid tumor such as melanoma, head and neck, liver or kidney cancer. The CDR3 nucleotides are TGCGCCAGCAGCCAAGATGGGGCACAGAACACTGAAGCTTTCTTT. It is translated as CASSQDGAQNTEAFF.